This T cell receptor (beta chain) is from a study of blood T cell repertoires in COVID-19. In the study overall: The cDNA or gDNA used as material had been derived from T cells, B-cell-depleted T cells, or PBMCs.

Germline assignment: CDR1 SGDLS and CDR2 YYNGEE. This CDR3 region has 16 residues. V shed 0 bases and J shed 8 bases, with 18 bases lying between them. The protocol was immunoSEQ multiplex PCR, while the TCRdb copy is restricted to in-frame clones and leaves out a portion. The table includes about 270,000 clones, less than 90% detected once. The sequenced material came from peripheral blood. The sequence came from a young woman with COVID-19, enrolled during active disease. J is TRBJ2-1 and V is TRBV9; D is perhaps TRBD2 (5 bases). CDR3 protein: CASSVVWEIALDEQFF. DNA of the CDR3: TGTGCCAGCAGCGTAGTCTGGGAAATAGCGTTGGATGAGCAGTTCTTC. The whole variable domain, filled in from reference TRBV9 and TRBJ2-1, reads DSGVTQTPKHLITATGQRVTLRCSPRSGDLSVYWYQQSLDQGLQFLIQYYNGEERAKGNILERFSAQQFPDLHSELNLSSLELGDSALYFCASSVVWEIALDEQFFGPGTRLTVL.